A single T cell receptor (beta chain) is shown here with its context. These data originate in a study of blood T cell repertoires in COVID-19. The study drew participants aged roughly 18 to 95 years from 20 to 30 US areas. Cohorts were based on clinical histories the participants reported. For recovered donors of Cohort 3, there were two negative PCRs, clearance, or symptom resolution. The CDR3 extends over 15 amino acids. V gave up 3 bases and J gave up 4 bases; unmatched junction bases: 7. The germline V gene encodes CDR1 SEHNR and CDR2 FQNEAQ (reference sequence). Profiled with immunoSEQ multiplex PCR; TCRdb holds only in-frame clones, not every one. The top ten hold approximately 1.2% of the sample, which has approximately 400,000 clones, around 87% seen once.

The sequenced sample consisted of PBMCs or T cells enriched from blood (not recorded which). The receptor comes from a man in his thirties or forties who had recovered from COVID-19. The chain employs TRBV7-9 and TRBJ1-1; 8 positions agree with TRBD1. The DNA of the CDR3 is TGTGCCAGCAGCTTTATAGGACAGGGATCCACTGAAGCTTTCTTT. This gives the protein CASSFIGQGSTEAFF.